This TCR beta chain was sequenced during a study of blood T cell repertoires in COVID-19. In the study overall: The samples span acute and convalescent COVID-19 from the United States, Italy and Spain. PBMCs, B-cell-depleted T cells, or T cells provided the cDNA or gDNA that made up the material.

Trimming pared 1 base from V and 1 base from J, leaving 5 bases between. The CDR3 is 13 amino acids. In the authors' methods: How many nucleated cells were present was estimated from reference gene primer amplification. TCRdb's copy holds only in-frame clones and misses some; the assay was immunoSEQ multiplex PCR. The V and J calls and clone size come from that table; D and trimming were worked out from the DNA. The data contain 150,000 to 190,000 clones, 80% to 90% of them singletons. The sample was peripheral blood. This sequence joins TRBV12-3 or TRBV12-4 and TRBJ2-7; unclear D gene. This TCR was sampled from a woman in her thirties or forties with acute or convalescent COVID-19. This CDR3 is CASSLGRSYEQYF. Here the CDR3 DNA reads TGTGCCAGCAGTTTAGGCAGGTCCTACGAGCAGTACTTC.